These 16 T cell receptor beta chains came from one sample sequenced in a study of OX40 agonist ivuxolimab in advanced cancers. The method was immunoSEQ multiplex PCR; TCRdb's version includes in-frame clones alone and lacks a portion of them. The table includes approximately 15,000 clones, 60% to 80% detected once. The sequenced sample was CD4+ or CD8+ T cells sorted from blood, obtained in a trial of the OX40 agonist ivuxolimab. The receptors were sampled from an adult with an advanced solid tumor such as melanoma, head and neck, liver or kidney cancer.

This chain's CDR3 is CASTYPQEGFNTEAFF. In DNA, the CDR3 is TGTGCCAGCACCTACCCCCAGGAGGGGTTCAACACTGAAGCTTTCTTT. This chain links TRBV6-6 with TRBJ1-1, with D possibly matching TRBD1 (5 bases). The germline V and J ends were trimmed by 7 bases and 2 bases, with 20 bases remaining between them. The V gene's germline CDR1 is MNHNY and CDR2 SVGAGI (reference sequence). The CDR3 extends over 16 amino acids.

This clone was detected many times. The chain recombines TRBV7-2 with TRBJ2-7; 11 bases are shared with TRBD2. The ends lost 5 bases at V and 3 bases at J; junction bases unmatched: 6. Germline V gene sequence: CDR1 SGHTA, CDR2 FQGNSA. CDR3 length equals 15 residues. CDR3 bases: TGTGCCAGCAGCCCGGGACTAGCGGAGCTCTACGAGCAGTACTTC. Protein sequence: CASSPGLAELYEQYF.

The CDR3 coding sequence is TGCGCCAGCAGCTTGGGACTATTCGGCTCCTACGAGCAGTACTTC. It specifies CASSLGLFGSYEQYF. The rearrangement uses TRBV4-1 and TRBJ2-7; 7 nucleotides align to TRBD2. Germline trimming cut 5 bases from V and 0 bases from J; bases unmatched to any gene: 7. CDR3 length: 15 residues. CDR1 and CDR2 from the germline V gene are MGHRA and YSYEKL.

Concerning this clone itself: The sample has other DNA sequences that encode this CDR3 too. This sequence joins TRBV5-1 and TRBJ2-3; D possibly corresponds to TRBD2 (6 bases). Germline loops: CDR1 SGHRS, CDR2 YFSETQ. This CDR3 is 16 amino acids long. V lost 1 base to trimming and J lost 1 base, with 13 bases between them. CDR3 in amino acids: CASSLMGGRGTDTQYF. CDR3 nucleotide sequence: TGCGCCAGCAGCTTGATGGGGGGAAGAGGCACAGATACGCAGTATTTT.

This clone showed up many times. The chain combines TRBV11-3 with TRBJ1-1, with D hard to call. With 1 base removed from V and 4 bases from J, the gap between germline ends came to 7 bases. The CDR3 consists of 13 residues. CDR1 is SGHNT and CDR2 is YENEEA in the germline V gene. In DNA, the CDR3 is TGTGCCAGCAGCTTAGGGGCGGGCACTGAAGCTTTCTTT. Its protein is CASSLGAGTEAFF.

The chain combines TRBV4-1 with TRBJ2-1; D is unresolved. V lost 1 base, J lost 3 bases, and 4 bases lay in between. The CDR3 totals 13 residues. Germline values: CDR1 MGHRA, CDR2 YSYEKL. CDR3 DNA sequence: TGCGCCAGCAGCCAAGTGAACTACAATGAGCAGTTCTTC. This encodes CASSQVNYNEQFF.

CDR3 sequence: CASSLSTGLETQYF. The CDR3 DNA reads TGTGCCAGCAGCTTATCAACGGGGCTCGAGACCCAGTACTTC. The chain links TRBV7-9 to TRBJ2-5, with D perhaps assigned TRBD1 or TRBD2 (5 bases each). Germline V CDR1 and CDR2: SEHNR, FQNEAQ (reference sequence). The germline V and J ends were trimmed by 2 bases and 5 bases, with 12 bases remaining between them. The CDR3 spans 14 residues.

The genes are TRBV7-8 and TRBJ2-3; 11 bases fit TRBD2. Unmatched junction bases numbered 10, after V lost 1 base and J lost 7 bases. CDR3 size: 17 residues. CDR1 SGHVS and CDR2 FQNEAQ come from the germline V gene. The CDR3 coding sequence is TGTGCCAGCAGCTTAGGGACTAGCGGGCCTAGGGTATATACGCAGTATTTT. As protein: CASSLGTSGPRVYTQYF.

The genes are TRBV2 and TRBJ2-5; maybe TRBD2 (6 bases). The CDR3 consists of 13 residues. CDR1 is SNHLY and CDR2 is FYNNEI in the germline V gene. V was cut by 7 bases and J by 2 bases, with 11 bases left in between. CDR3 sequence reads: CASTRDSQETQYF. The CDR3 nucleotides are TGTGCCAGCACCCGGGACTCGCAAGAGACCCAGTACTTC.

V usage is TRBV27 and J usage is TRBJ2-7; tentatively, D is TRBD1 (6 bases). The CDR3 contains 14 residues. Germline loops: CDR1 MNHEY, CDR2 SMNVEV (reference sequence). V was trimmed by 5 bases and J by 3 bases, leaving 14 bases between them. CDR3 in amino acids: CASSMDSGGYEQYF. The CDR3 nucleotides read TGTGCCAGCAGTATGGACAGTGGGGGCTACGAGCAGTACTTC.

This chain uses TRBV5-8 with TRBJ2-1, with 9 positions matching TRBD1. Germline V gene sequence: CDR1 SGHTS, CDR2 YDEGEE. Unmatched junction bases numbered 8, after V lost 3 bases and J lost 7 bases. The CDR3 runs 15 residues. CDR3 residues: CASSSRDRVVNEQFF. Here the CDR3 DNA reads TGTGCCAGCAGCTCCCGGGACAGGGTGGTAAATGAGCAGTTCTTC.

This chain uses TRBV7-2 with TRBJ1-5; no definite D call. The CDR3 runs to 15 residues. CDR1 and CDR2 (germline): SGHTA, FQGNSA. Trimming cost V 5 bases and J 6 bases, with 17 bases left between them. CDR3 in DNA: TGTGCCAGCAGCCCGGCCCAGCTAAGTAGTCAGCCCCAGCATTTT. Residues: CASSPAQLSSQPQHF.

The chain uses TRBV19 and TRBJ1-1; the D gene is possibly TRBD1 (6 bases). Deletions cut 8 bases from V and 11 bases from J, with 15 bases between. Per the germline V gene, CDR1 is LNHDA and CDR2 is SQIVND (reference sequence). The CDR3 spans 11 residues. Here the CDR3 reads CASSEGVRAFF. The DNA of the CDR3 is TGTGCCAGTTCCGAGGGGGTGAGGGCTTTCTTT.

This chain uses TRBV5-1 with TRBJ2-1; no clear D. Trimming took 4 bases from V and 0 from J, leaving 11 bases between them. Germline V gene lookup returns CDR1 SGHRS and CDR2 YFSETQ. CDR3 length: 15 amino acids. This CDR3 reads CASSQLGNSYNEQFF. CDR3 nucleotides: TGCGCCAGCAGCCAGCTAGGTAACTCCTACAATGAGCAGTTCTTC.

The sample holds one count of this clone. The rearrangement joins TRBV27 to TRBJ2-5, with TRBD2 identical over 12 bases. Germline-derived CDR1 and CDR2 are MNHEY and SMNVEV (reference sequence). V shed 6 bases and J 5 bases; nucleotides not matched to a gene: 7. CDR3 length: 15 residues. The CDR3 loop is CASRRLAGVWETQYF. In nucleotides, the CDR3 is TGTGCCAGCAGGAGACTAGCGGGAGTGTGGGAGACCCAGTACTTC.

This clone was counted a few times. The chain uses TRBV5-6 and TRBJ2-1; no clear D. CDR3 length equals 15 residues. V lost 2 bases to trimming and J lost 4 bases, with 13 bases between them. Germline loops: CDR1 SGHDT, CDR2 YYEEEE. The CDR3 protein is CASSFRAYNYNEQFF. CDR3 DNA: TGTGCCAGCAGCTTCCGGGCCTATAATTACAATGAGCAGTTCTTC.